The sequence of this TCR beta chain was determined in a study of tumor-infiltrating lymphocytes in primary liver carcinoma. Overall study: Male and female patients aged 30 to 69 years made up the cohort. The study, taken as a whole, reports: Among top clones, only about 7-24% appeared in all five tumor regions.

Total RNA and DNA came together from roughly 20-30 mg of bulk tissue without cell sorting. Treatment of the patients' primary liver carcinoma consisted of surgical resection. All tumor specimens exceeded 75% viable tumor cells. TCR beta cDNA came from roughly 0.45 ug total RNA, primed with a constant-region primer. TCR beta libraries came from three nested multiplex PCR rounds using slightly modified ARM-PCR. In the first two PCR rounds, TRBV1-TRBV30 forward primers were paired with a C-beta reverse primer, and each round lasted 10 cycles. TCRdb reprocessed the multiplex PCR reads via MiXCR and lists one record per CDR3 protein. The table has more than 50,000 distinct CDR3 sequences, about 68% seen once. A remark on this clonotype: Its specificity is unknown. Germline and junction disagree at one end, which may indicate a read error.

Germline-derived CDR1 and CDR2 are SQVTM and ANQGSEA. CDR3 length equals 13 residues. Sequencing was carried out using liver tumor tissue from sampling region 2. The sample's subset: tumor region T2, inferior pole. V is TRBV29-1 and J is TRBJ2-5; D may be TRBD1 (5 bases). The TCR originated in a man aged 35-49 years with primary liver carcinoma and hepatitis B virus infection. CDR3 sequence: CSIERQLKETQYF. The CDR3, as DNA: TGCAGCATTGAAAGACAGTTAAAAGAGACCCAGTACTTC.